This passage covers 8 T cell receptor beta chains from one sample sequenced in a study of Graves' ophthalmopathy and Graves' hyperthyroidism. Amplification targeted the TCR beta CDR3 regions, with RNA transcripts as the source material. The workflow started with a first-round RT-PCR run with HTBI primers and then moved on to a second-round multiplex PCR. TCRdb reprocessed the multiplex PCR reads with MiXCR, giving one entry per CDR3 protein. The sample records 220,000 or so distinct CDR3 sequences, 20% to 25% being singletons. Sequencing was performed on peripheral blood. These receptors were taken from a woman aged 45-59 years with Graves' ophthalmopathy.

As to this clonotype: This may arise from a read error, as a much more abundant clone is one base away. CDR3 amino acids: CASIPASGSYEHYF. The DNA of the CDR3 is TGTGCCAGCATACCAGCTAGCGGGAGCTACGAGCATTACTTC. V is TRBV28 and J is TRBJ2-7, with TRBD2 matching 10 bases. Germline V gene sequence: CDR1 MDHEN, CDR2 SYDVKM. The CDR3 sequence is 14 residues long. Combining the CDR3 with reference TRBV28 and TRBJ2-7 gives the whole variable domain DVKVTQSSRYLVKRTGEKVFLECVQDMDHENMFWYRQDPGLGLRLIYFSYDVKMKEKGDIPEGYSVSREKKERFSLILESASTNQTSMYLCASIPASGSYEHYFGPGTRLTVT.

This clonotype appeared many times. The germline gene is not matched at one end of the junction; a read error may be the cause. The rearrangement joins TRBV6-1 to TRBJ1-1; D possibly corresponds to TRBD1 (5 bases). The length of the CDR3 is 13 residues. Germline V CDR1 and CDR2: MNHNS, SASEGT. The CDR3 DNA reads TGTGCCAGCATTGTAACCTCGGGGACTGGAGCTTTCTTT. Translation: CASIVTSGTGAFF.

This clonotype occurred many times. This chain joins TRBV7-9 and TRBJ2-5, with D perhaps matching TRBD2 (7 bases). The germline gives CDR1 SEHNR, CDR2 FQNEAQ (reference sequence). Trimming stripped 5 bases from V and 5 bases from J, with 18 bases between. CDR3 length: 15 amino acids. The CDR3 sequence: CASSRGAGAVETQYF. DNA of the CDR3: TGTGCCAGCAGCCGCGGCGCGGGGGCGGTGGAGACCCAGTACTTC.

There are many counts of this clonotype. This chain links TRBV6-5 with TRBJ1-2; weak D call: TRBD1 (5 bases). V was pared by 3 bases and J by 0 bases, with 11 bases between. Germline CDR1 is MNHEY and CDR2 is SVGAGI. This CDR3 region has 15 residues. The CDR3 spells CASSYFGTSNYGYTF. The CDR3 region has the DNA TGTGCCAGCAGTTATTTCGGGACGTCTAACTATGGCTACACCTTC.

This clonotype was found a few times. This chain's CDR3 is CASSRTGVEQYF. The CDR3 coding sequence is TGCGCCAGCAGCAGGACAGGGGTCGAGCAGTACTTC. The rearrangement joins TRBV5-1 to TRBJ2-7; 9 nucleotides align to TRBD1. Trimming at V came to 4 bases and at J to 6 bases, leaving 2 bases not matched to a gene. The germline CDR1 and CDR2 sequences are SGHRS and YFSETQ. The CDR3 sequence is 12 residues long.

This clonotype was counted many times. The chain recombines TRBV12-5 with TRBJ1-1; D not certain. The CDR3 totals 12 residues. Germline CDR1 and CDR2: LGHNT and FRNRAP. The V gene lost 2 bases and the J gene lost 12 bases, with 13 bases spanning the gap. The CDR3 DNA is TGTGCTAGTGGTTTGCAGAGGGCCCCTACTTTCTTT. Protein sequence: CASGLQRAPTFF.

Ten or more counts support this clonotype. The chain is built from TRBV20-1 and TRBJ2-7; tentatively, D is TRBD2 (5 bases). The germline gives CDR1 DFQATT, CDR2 SNEGSKA (reference sequence). Trimming took 1 base from V and 9 from J, leaving 16 bases between them. The CDR3 is made up of 13 amino acids. As DNA, the CDR3 is TGCAGTGCTAGAGGGGAGTTAGTGGGGTGGCAGTACTTC. This translates into CSARGELVGWQYF.

This clonotype was seen at least ten times. V and J are TRBV19 and TRBJ1-1, with D tentatively TRBD1 (5 bases). V lost 5 bases, J lost 4 bases, and 17 bases lay in between. The CDR3 runs to 15 residues. Germline V gene lookup returns CDR1 LNHDA and CDR2 SQIVND (reference sequence). Here the CDR3 reads CASSPGGGRGTEAFF. Written as DNA, the CDR3 is TGTGCCAGTAGTCCCGGCGGGGGAAGGGGCACTGAAGCTTTCTTT.